This T cell receptor (beta chain) emerged from a study of blood T cell repertoires in COVID-19. Study processing details: Nucleated cell number was recorded as an estimate derived from reference gene primer amplification. Some clones are missing from TCRdb's copy, which holds only in-frame ones; the method was immunoSEQ multiplex PCR. From that table come the V and J calls and clone size; the DNA was used to work out D and trimming. The data hold over 200,000 clones, with more than 85% observed a single time. Between the trimmed V and J ends, which lost 10 bases and 5 bases, there was a span of 20 bases. The CDR3 consists of 14 residues. In germline, CDR1 is LNHDA, CDR2 SQIVND (reference sequence). It was during active infection that Seattle patients were enrolled and then longitudinally followed.

Sequenced sample: peripheral blood. The TCR originated in a man in his fifties or sixties with COVID-19, enrolled during active disease. V is TRBV19 and J is TRBJ2-5, with a possible D match to TRBD2 (6 bases). The CDR3 DNA reads as TGTGCCACCAGAAGAGGAGGGGCTGTGGAGACCCAGTACTTC. Amino acids: CATRRGGAVETQYF.